Each of the 30 T cell receptor beta chains below was sequenced from the same sample in a study of OX40 agonist ivuxolimab in advanced cancers. Profiled with immunoSEQ multiplex PCR; TCRdb holds only in-frame clones, not every one. The repertoire consists of fewer than 60,000 clones, with around 85% occurring once and the leading ten covering roughly 0.77%. Sequenced material: CD4+ or CD8+ T cells sorted from blood, taken in a trial of the OX40 agonist ivuxolimab. The receptor set was obtained from an adult with an advanced solid tumor such as melanoma, head and neck, liver or kidney cancer.

The genes are TRBV15 and TRBJ2-2; D call uncertain. There are 12 residues in the CDR3. The V and J ends lost 0 bases and 5 bases respectively, with 1 base between them. In germline, CDR1 is LNHNV, CDR2 YYDKDF (reference sequence). As DNA, the CDR3 is TGTGCCACCAGCAGAGAAACCGGGGAGCTGTTTTTT. Its protein is CATSRETGELFF.

Written as DNA, the CDR3 is TGTGCCAGCAGCACCGGGACAGGGCCCACAGATACGCAGTATTTT. It is translated as CASSTGTGPTDTQYF. J is TRBJ2-3 and V is TRBV7-9; TRBD1 matches 9 bases. There are 15 residues in the CDR3. J gave up 2 bases and V 5 bases, and 5 bases lay outside the gene matches. Germline loops: CDR1 SEHNR, CDR2 FQNEAQ (reference sequence).

This chain uses TRBV6-6 with TRBJ2-7; the D is unclear. V lost 7 bases and J 4 bases, leaving 5 bases between the germline ends. CDR3 length: 10 amino acids. The germline V gene encodes CDR1 MNHNY and CDR2 SVGAGI (reference sequence). The CDR3 nucleotides read TGTGCCAGCATGAATTACGAGCAGTACTTC. It specifies CASMNYEQYF.

The genes are TRBV5-4 and TRBJ2-1; 10 bases are a match to TRBD2. This CDR3 is 16 amino acids long. The V gene end was trimmed by 3 bases and the J gene end by 3 bases; junction bases not matched to a gene: 6. The germline V gene has CDR1 SGHNT and CDR2 YYREEE (reference sequence). CDR3 amino acids: CASSSIAGGLYNEQFF. In nucleotides, the CDR3 is TGTGCCAGCAGCTCAATAGCGGGAGGCCTCTACAATGAGCAGTTCTTC.

This chain links TRBV28 with TRBJ2-1; a possible D gene is TRBD1 (5 bases). CDR1 is MDHEN, CDR2 SYDVKM, per germline. This CDR3 has 17 amino acids. V lost 2 bases and J lost 5, with 19 bases in between. CDR3 region: CASSLIRALRTNNEQFF. The CDR3 DNA reads TGTGCCAGCAGTTTAATTCGAGCGCTCAGGACAAACAATGAGCAGTTCTTC.

This sequence joins TRBV10-3 and TRBJ1-1; D is unresolved. CDR1 ENHRY and CDR2 SYGVKD come from the germline V gene. The CDR3 consists of 13 residues. Trimming left V 11 bases short and J 2 bases short, with 15 bases between. CDR3 in amino acids: CASCRGTNTEAFF. CDR3 coding DNA: TGTGCCTCGTGCCGGGGAACCAACACTGAAGCTTTCTTT.

V usage is TRBV11-2 and J usage is TRBJ2-2; tentative D call: TRBD2 (6 bases). Germline V gives CDR1 SGHAT, CDR2 FQNNGV. Trimming took 5 bases from V and 2 from J, leaving 15 bases between them. The CDR3 has 16 residues. The chain's CDR3 is CASSKWGDHNTGELFF. The CDR3 DNA follows: TGTGCCAGCAGCAAATGGGGGGACCATAACACCGGGGAGCTGTTTTTT.

The chain uses TRBV2 and TRBJ1-2; 7 positions match TRBD1. The V and J ends lost 6 bases and 2 bases, in that order; junction bases with no gene match: 6. The CDR3 has 14 amino acids. CDR1 is SNHLY, CDR2 FYNNEI, per germline. The CDR3, as DNA: TGTGCCAGCAGCCAGACAGGGACGAACTATGGCTACACCTTC. The encoded protein is CASSQTGTNYGYTF.

The chain uses TRBV28 and TRBJ2-3; 9 bases are shared with TRBD2. This CDR3 contains 19 residues. Losses at the gene ends were 8 bases for V and 1 base for J; bases not matched to a gene: 19. The germline gives CDR1 MDHEN, CDR2 SYDVKM. The CDR3 is CASYPPGLANSRGTDTQYF. CDR3 sequence (DNA): TGTGCCAGCTACCCTCCGGGACTAGCTAATTCCAGGGGCACAGATACGCAGTATTTT. Together with reference TRBV28 and TRBJ2-3, the CDR3 gives the full variable domain: DVKVTQSSRYLVKRTGEKVFLECVQDMDHENMFWYRQDPGLGLRLIYFSYDVKMKEKGDIPEGYSVSREKKERFSLILESASTNQTSMYLCASYPPGLANSRGTDTQYFGPGTRLTVL.

The J gene is TRBJ2-7, the V gene TRBV6-1, with 7 positions matching TRBD1. Germline CDR1 MNHNS, CDR2 SASEGT. V lost 4 bases, J lost 0 bases, and 9 bases stayed unmatched. The CDR3 has 16 residues. The DNA of the CDR3 is TGTGCCAGCAGTGTAGGGACAGACACAAGCTCCTACGAGCAGTACTTC. Amino acid sequence: CASSVGTDTSSYEQYF.

This chain uses TRBV6-1 with TRBJ1-6; a possible D gene is TRBD1 (5 bases). The CDR3 extends over 13 amino acids. Germline CDR1 is MNHNS and CDR2 is SASEGT. The V and J ends lost 9 bases and 11 bases respectively, with 17 bases between them. The CDR3 region has the DNA TGTGCCAGTCAAGGGCAGGGATTGCCACCCCTCCACTTT. Translating gives CASQGQGLPPLHF.

This chain links TRBV6-5 with TRBJ1-1, with no clear D. The CDR3 is 16 amino acids. Germline values: CDR1 MNHEY, CDR2 SVGAGI. Between the trimmed V and J ends, which lost 0 bases and 3 bases, there was a span of 14 bases. The CDR3 nucleotides read TGTGCCAGCAGTTACTCTATTGTTGGTGCTGACACTGAAGCTTTCTTT. Encoded protein: CASSYSIVGADTEAFF.

The chain is built from TRBV7-3 and TRBJ2-3; D call uncertain. The CDR3 is made up of 13 amino acids. Trimming left V 2 bases short and J 2 bases short, with 5 bases between. Germline V gives CDR1 SGHTA, CDR2 FQGTGA. CDR3 nucleotide sequence: TGTGCCAGCAGCTTATATATCACAGATACGCAGTATTTT. Residues: CASSLYITDTQYF.

The V and J genes are TRBV7-9 and TRBJ2-7; D is perhaps TRBD2 (5 bases). V shed 5 bases and J shed 1 base, with 12 bases lying between them. Germline values: CDR1 SEHNR, CDR2 FQNEAQ (reference sequence). This CDR3 region has 14 residues. CDR3 region: CASSPGLRSYEQYF. For the CDR3, the DNA is TGTGCCAGCAGCCCCGGACTTCGATCCTACGAGCAGTACTTC.

The J gene is TRBJ2-7, the V gene TRBV6-1, with TRBD1 matching 9 bases. The length of the CDR3 is 13 residues. The ends lost 7 bases at V and 4 bases at J; junction bases unmatched: 5. CDR1 and CDR2 from the germline V gene are MNHNS and SASEGT. CDR3 region: CASIRDRVYEQYF. The CDR3 bases are TGTGCCAGCATCCGGGACAGGGTGTACGAGCAGTACTTC.

The J gene is TRBJ2-2, the V gene TRBV7-6, with D perhaps TRBD1 (5 bases). Trimming stripped 6 bases from V and 0 bases from J, with 11 bases between. The germline V gene has CDR1 SGHVS and CDR2 FNYEAQ. There are 15 residues in the CDR3. The chain's CDR3 is CASRGVEPNTGELFF. The CDR3, as DNA: TGTGCCAGCAGAGGGGTTGAACCGAACACCGGGGAGCTGTTTTTT.

The chain carries TRBV20-1 and TRBJ1-3, with D hard to call. The CDR3 consists of 11 residues. Trimming took off 7 bases at V and 4 bases at J, with 8 bases between the two ends. Germline loops: CDR1 DFQATT, CDR2 SNEGSKA (reference sequence). The CDR3 sequence is CSVEVGNTIYF. Here the CDR3 DNA reads TGCAGTGTGGAGGTCGGAAACACCATATATTTT.

The chain joins TRBV27 to TRBJ1-5; weak D call: TRBD1 (6 bases). The V end was cut by 5 bases, the J end by 2 bases, with 13 bases between. The CDR3 consists of 15 residues. CDR1 and CDR2 (germline): MNHEY, SMNVEV (reference sequence). The DNA of the CDR3 is TGTGCCAGCAGTCTCCAGGGGCTCGGCAATCAGCCCCAGCATTTT. Amino acids: CASSLQGLGNQPQHF.

The chain uses TRBV19 and TRBJ2-7, with 12 bases lining up with TRBD2. Germline CDR1 LNHDA, CDR2 SQIVND (reference sequence). The junction had 7 bases not matched to a gene; V was cut back by 3 bases and J by 4 bases. This CDR3 is built from 16 residues. In DNA, the CDR3 is TGTGCCAGTAGTATGACCCTAGCGGGAGGGCGGTACGAGCAGTACTTC. Translation gives CASSMTLAGGRYEQYF.

This chain connects TRBV10-3 to TRBJ2-1; possible D gene TRBD1, 7 bases. Trimming removed 6 bases from V and 3 bases from J, with 12 bases in between. Germline CDR1 reads ENHRY; CDR2 reads SYGVKD. This CDR3 spans 14 amino acids. CDR3 residues: CAIRARGVYNEQFF. CDR3 coding DNA: TGTGCCATCAGGGCCAGGGGGGTCTACAATGAGCAGTTCTTC.

The gene calls are TRBV7-9 and TRBJ2-3, with D possibly matching TRBD2 (6 bases). CDR1 and CDR2 (germline): SEHNR, FQNEAQ (reference sequence). Trimming pared 6 bases from V and 2 bases from J, leaving 12 bases between. The CDR3 totals 14 residues. DNA of the CDR3: TGTGCCAGCAGTCTTAGCGGACACACAGATACGCAGTATTTT. Protein: CASSLSGHTDTQYF.

The V gene is TRBV28, the J gene TRBJ2-1; 12 positions match TRBD2. Unmatched junction bases numbered 7, after V lost 6 bases and J lost 7 bases. Germline V gene data show CDR1 as MDHEN and CDR2 as SYDVKM. The CDR3 extends over 15 amino acids. The CDR3 protein is CASRLAGGPGNEQFF. In DNA, the CDR3 is TGTGCCAGCAGGCTAGCGGGAGGGCCTGGGAATGAGCAGTTCTTC.

This sequence joins TRBV4-3 and TRBJ1-1; TRBD1 is a possible D gene (5 bases). Germline V gene lookup returns CDR1 LGHNA and CDR2 YSLEER. Trimming pared 0 bases from V and 4 bases from J, leaving 9 bases between. The CDR3 is 14 amino acids. The CDR3 bases are TGCGCCAGCAGCCAAGAGGGGGGGAGCACTGAAGCTTTCTTT. Translated, it gives CASSQEGGSTEAFF.

The CDR3 DNA is TGTGCCAGCAGCAAAACCCTAGCTCTCGGGGCAGATACGCAGTATTTT. This gives the protein CASSKTLALGADTQYF. The chain is built from TRBV7-3 and TRBJ2-3; possibly TRBD2 for D (5 bases). CDR1 is SGHTA and CDR2 is FQGTGA in the germline V gene. There are 16 residues in the CDR3. V lost 5 bases, J lost 4 bases, and 19 bases lay in between.

The V and J genes are TRBV4-3 and TRBJ2-5, with 8 bases fitting TRBD2. This CDR3 comprises 15 residues. The V segment lost 4 bases and the J segment 5 bases; nucleotides outside the gene matches: 9. Germline V CDR1 and CDR2: LGHNA, YSLEER. CDR3 residues: CASSPSAGEGETQYF. DNA for the CDR3: TGCGCCAGCAGCCCCTCAGCGGGAGAAGGTGAGACCCAGTACTTC.

This sequence joins TRBV18 and TRBJ2-5; maybe TRBD1 (6 bases). Trimming took off 2 bases at V and 2 bases at J, with 24 bases between the two ends. This CDR3 contains 19 residues. From germline, CDR1 is KGHSH and CDR2 LQKENI. This chain's CDR3 is CASSPGYGTPYLGQETQYF. The DNA for the CDR3 is TGTGCCAGCTCACCAGGGTACGGGACACCTTACCTGGGGCAAGAGACCCAGTACTTC.

The chain recombines TRBV30 with TRBJ2-1; 7 nucleotides align to TRBD1. The CDR3 is 16 amino acids. Trimming cost V 2 bases and J 5 bases; bases outside gene matches: 12. Germline assignment: CDR1 GTSNPN and CDR2 SVGIG (reference sequence). The CDR3 sequence: CAWSRPRGPGNNEQFF. The CDR3 nucleotides read TGTGCCTGGAGTAGGCCGAGGGGGCCCGGCAACAATGAGCAGTTCTTC.

V and J are TRBV28 and TRBJ2-1, with 9 bases that match TRBD2. This CDR3 is built from 14 residues. The germline gives CDR1 MDHEN, CDR2 SYDVKM. Losses at the gene ends were 7 bases for V and 8 bases for J; bases not matched to a gene: 9. The DNA of the CDR3 is TGTGCCAGCATCAGGGGACTAGCTAGGGATGAGCAGTTCTTC. It codes for CASIRGLARDEQFF.

This chain links TRBV6-5 with TRBJ2-5; D perhaps matches TRBD1 (5 bases). Looked up from germline, CDR1 is MNHEY and CDR2 is SVGAGI. The CDR3 totals 16 residues. Trimming took off 0 bases at V and 5 bases at J, with 16 bases between the two ends. Here the CDR3 reads CASSYSPRPRQETQYF. Here the CDR3 DNA reads TGTGCCAGCAGTTACTCCCCCCGGCCCCGACAGGAGACCCAGTACTTC.

This clone appeared a single time. V is TRBV6-6 and J is TRBJ2-1; D not resolved. The V and J ends lost 5 bases and 9 bases respectively, with 14 bases between them. The CDR3 length is 13 residues. Germline CDR1 reads MNHNY; CDR2 reads SVGAGI (reference sequence). Here the CDR3 reads CASSTPGFGEQFF. CDR3 DNA sequence: TGTGCCAGCAGTACCCCGGGCTTTGGTGAGCAGTTCTTC.